This TCR beta chain was observed in a study of regulatory T cells in long-lasting Graves disease. The sample holds many counts of this clonotype. Its specificity is not known. V was clipped by 5 bases and J by 2 bases; unmatched bases: 5. Germline V gene data show CDR1 as SGHTA and CDR2 as FQGTGA. CDR3 size: 15 residues. Time point noted: newly diagnosed GD, antithyroid drugs for less than 3 months. With RNA extracted from PBMCs as input, the TCR library was made. General study findings and limits: Analyses excluded thyroid tissue, covering peripheral blood alone.

HTBI primers from iRepertoire and Arm-PCR of CDR3 regions yielded the TCR beta libraries. Each CDR3 protein gets one entry after TCRdb re-called the multiplex PCR reads with MiXCR. The profile shows approximately 360,000 distinct CDR3 sequences, 12% of them singletons. These data also formed part of another study, on T cells in Graves' hyperthyroidism and ophthalmopathy.

The TCR sequence derives from a woman aged 18-35 years with Graves disease. This sample comprised peripheral blood mononuclear cells (PBMCs), obtained at new diagnosis, from a patient treated with antithyroid drugs. This chain links TRBV7-3 with TRBJ2-1, with 8 positions matching TRBD2. CDR3 bases: TGTGCCAGCAGCCAAAGCGGGAGCACCTACAATGAGCAGTTCTTC. Its protein is CASSQSGSTYNEQFF.